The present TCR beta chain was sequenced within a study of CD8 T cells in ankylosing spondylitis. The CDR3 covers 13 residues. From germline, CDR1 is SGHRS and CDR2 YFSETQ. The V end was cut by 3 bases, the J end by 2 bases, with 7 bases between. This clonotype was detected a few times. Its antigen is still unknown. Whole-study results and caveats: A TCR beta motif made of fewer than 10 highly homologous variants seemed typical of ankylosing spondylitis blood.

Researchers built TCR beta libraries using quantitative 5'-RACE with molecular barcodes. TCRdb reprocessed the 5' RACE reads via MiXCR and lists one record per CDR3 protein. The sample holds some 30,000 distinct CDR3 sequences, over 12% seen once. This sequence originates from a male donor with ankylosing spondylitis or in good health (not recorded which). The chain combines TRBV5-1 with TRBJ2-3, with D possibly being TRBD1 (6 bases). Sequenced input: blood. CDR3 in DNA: TGCGCCAGCAGCTGGGGGCTCACAGATACGCAGTATTTT. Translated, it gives CASSWGLTDTQYF.